A single sample is the source of the 31 T cell receptor beta chains below, sequenced in a study of blood T cell repertoires in COVID-19. TCRdb's table, derived via immunoSEQ multiplex PCR, lists solely in-frame clones and lacks some. In the table there are about 210,000 clones, almost 85% of which are singletons. The sequenced material came from peripheral blood. The receptors derive from a woman aged 40 to 50 with acute or convalescent COVID-19.

There are a few counts of this clone. The chain couples TRBV3-1 (or the pseudogene TRBV3-2) to TRBJ1-2; 8 nucleotides match TRBD1. Germline CDR1 and CDR2: LGHDT and YNNKEL (reference sequence). V was pared by 4 bases and J by 10 bases, with 11 bases of the junction left unmatched. The CDR3 contains 14 residues. The CDR3 DNA follows: TGTGCCAGCAGCCGGCAAGGGCAGGGGGCCTCCTACACCTTC. Its translation: CASSRQGQGASYTF.

As to this clone: Because the CDR3 is missing its conserved closing phenylalanine or tryptophan, this is likely a read error. The DNA is omitted, as the CDR3 cannot be located on it reliably, and the CDR3 follows TCRdb's listing. V and J are TRBV12-5 and TRBJ2-4; no check of the table's D call, TRBD2, against the DNA was made. Per germline, CDR1 LGHNT and CDR2 FRNRAP. The CDR3 region is 10 residues in length, termini included. This chain's CDR3 is CASGTSSVRT.

The CDR3: CASSPVSGTVNQPQHF. CDR3 DNA: TGTGCCAGCTCACCAGTGTCCGGGACAGTCAATCAGCCCCAGCATTTT. The chain recombines TRBV18 with TRBJ1-5, with TRBD1 matching 7 bases. This CDR3 has 16 residues. CDR1 and CDR2 (germline): KGHSH, LQKENI. Unmatched junction bases numbered 7, after V lost 2 bases and J lost 3 bases. Looking up the rest from reference TRBV18 and TRBJ1-5 gives the full variable domain: NAGVMQNPRHLVRRRGQEARLRCSPMKGHSHVYWYRQLPEEGLKFMVYLQKENIIDESGMPKERFSAEFPKEGPSILRIQQVVRGDSAAYFCASSPVSGTVNQPQHFGDGTRLSIL.

V usage is TRBV3-1 (or the pseudogene TRBV3-2) and J usage is TRBJ2-3; 10 bases fit TRBD2. Germline CDR1 and CDR2: LGHDT and YNNKEL (reference sequence). The CDR3 extends over 17 amino acids. Trimming at V came to 2 bases and at J to 2 bases, leaving 7 bases not matched to a gene. CDR3 DNA: TGTGCCAGCAGCCAAACTCGACTAGCGGGTTTCACAGATACGCAGTATTTT. It translates to CASSQTRLAGFTDTQYF.

V is TRBV7-2 and J is TRBJ2-3; D gene ambiguous. The CDR3 runs to 15 residues. The germline V gene encodes CDR1 SGHTA and CDR2 FQGNSA. The ends were cut back, 4 bases at V and 0 bases at J, with 11 bases in the middle. The CDR3 nucleotides read TGTGCCAGCAGCTCGTCTATCTCTAGCACAGATACGCAGTATTTT. It yields the protein CASSSSISSTDTQYF.

V is TRBV10-2 and J is TRBJ1-5; no firm D call. V was cut by 6 bases and J by 6 bases, with 15 bases left in between. The CDR3 sequence is 14 residues long. The germline V gene has CDR1 WSHSY and CDR2 SAAADI. The CDR3 sequence is CASRSSGSGQPQHF. Written as DNA, the CDR3 is TGCGCCAGCAGGTCCTCGGGATCAGGTCAGCCCCAGCATTTT.

The chain recombines TRBV5-5 with TRBJ2-3; possibly TRBD1 for D (6 bases). This CDR3 region has 16 residues. Germline V gives CDR1 SGHKS, CDR2 YYEKEE (reference sequence). V was trimmed by 0 bases and J by 3 bases, leaving 14 bases between them. CDR3 protein: CASSLVSTGDTDTQYF. CDR3 nucleotides: TGTGCCAGCAGCTTGGTGTCGACAGGAGATACAGATACGCAGTATTTT. Full variable domain (missing parts from reference TRBV5-5 and TRBJ2-3): DAGVTQSPTHLIKTRGQQVTLRCSPISGHKSVSWYQQVLGQGPQFIFQYYEKEERGRGNFPDRFSARQFPNYSSELNVNALLLGDSALYLCASSLVSTGDTDTQYFGPGTRLTVL.

This chain joins TRBV19 and TRBJ2-7, with a tentative D call TRBD1 (6 bases). Per germline, CDR1 LNHDA and CDR2 SQIVND (reference sequence). This CDR3 region has 14 residues. The V end lost 4 bases, the J end lost 5 bases, and 15 bases lay between the germline ends. CDR3 amino acids: CASSTTGSVHEQYF. The CDR3, as DNA: TGTGCCAGTAGTACAACAGGGTCCGTCCACGAGCAGTACTTC.

V usage is TRBV11-2 and J usage is TRBJ1-1; 8 bases fit TRBD1. The V gene end was trimmed by 4 bases and the J gene end by 10 bases; junction bases not matched to a gene: 5. Germline values: CDR1 SGHAT, CDR2 FQNNGV. The CDR3 runs 12 residues. CDR3 bases: TGTGCCAGCAGCTCGGACAGGGCTTCAGCTTTCTTT. It is translated as CASSSDRASAFF.

The gene calls are TRBV5-1 and TRBJ2-7, with D perhaps TRBD1 (5 bases). This CDR3 contains 15 residues. In germline, CDR1 is SGHRS, CDR2 YFSETQ. Deletions cut 0 bases from V and 6 bases from J, with 16 bases between. This CDR3 reads CASSLAGQSPLEQYF. The CDR3 DNA reads as TGCGCCAGCAGCTTGGCAGGACAAAGTCCTCTCGAGCAGTACTTC.

The chain uses TRBV18 and TRBJ2-3; possible D gene TRBD2, 6 bases. This CDR3 spans 13 amino acids. Trimming took 11 bases from V and 6 from J, leaving 18 bases between them. Germline V gives CDR1 KGHSH, CDR2 LQKENI. The DNA of the CDR3 is TGTGCCGGGAAAGCGGGTGTCGGGGATACGCAGTATTTT. It is translated as CAGKAGVGDTQYF. Filled out from reference TRBV18 and TRBJ2-3, the complete variable domain reads NAGVMQNPRHLVRRRGQEARLRCSPMKGHSHVYWYRQLPEEGLKFMVYLQKENIIDESGMPKERFSAEFPKEGPSILRIQQVVRGDSAAYFCAGKAGVGDTQYFGPGTRLTVL.

The V gene is TRBV30, the J gene TRBJ1-1; possible D gene TRBD1, 6 bases. This CDR3 spans 15 amino acids. Trimming pared 3 bases from V and 0 bases from J, leaving 14 bases between. CDR1 is GTSNPN, CDR2 SVGIG, per germline (reference sequence). The CDR3 sequence is CAWRVGALMNTEAFF. The CDR3 bases are TGTGCCTGGAGGGTGGGGGCTCTCATGAACACTGAAGCTTTCTTT.

This rearrangement joins TRBV4-3 to TRBJ2-5, with TRBD2 matching 14 bases. The CDR3 loop spans 16 amino acids. The V gene's germline CDR1 is LGHNA and CDR2 YSLEER. V lost 4 bases, J lost 1 base, and 2 bases stayed unmatched. The DNA for the CDR3 is TGCGCCAGCAGCCGCGGACTAGCGGGGGGCCAAGAGACCCAGTACTTC. Its protein product is CASSRGLAGGQETQYF.

V gene TRBV6-2 or TRBV6-3 combines with J gene TRBJ2-7; tentative D call: TRBD2 (6 bases). The V end was cut by 5 bases, the J end by 0 bases, with 14 bases between. The germline gives CDR1 MNHEY, CDR2 SVGEGT. This CDR3 comprises 15 residues. This CDR3 is CASSTGLSSSYEQYF. CDR3 nucleotide sequence: TGTGCCAGCAGTACGGGACTCTCCAGCTCCTACGAGCAGTACTTC.

The chain joins TRBV29-1 to TRBJ1-2; D is possibly TRBD1 (6 bases). The V and J ends lost 3 bases and 4 bases respectively, with 15 bases between them. The CDR3 is 14 amino acids. Germline loops: CDR1 SQVTM, CDR2 ANQGSEA. The CDR3 loop is CSVDTGGRAYGYTF. The CDR3 nucleotides are TGCAGCGTTGACACGGGGGGGCGCGCCTATGGCTACACCTTC.

The chain recombines TRBV5-1 with TRBJ2-1; weak D call: TRBD1 (6 bases). Germline V lookup: CDR1 SGHRS, CDR2 YFSETQ. This CDR3 has 16 residues. The ends were cut back, 4 bases at V and 8 bases at J, with 22 bases in the middle. CDR3 bases: TGCGCCAGCAGCCCGGAACAGGGTACCGTTTTTGATGAGCAGTTCTTC. Amino acids: CASSPEQGTVFDEQFF.

This clone was observed once. V and J are TRBV15 and TRBJ1-6, with D tentatively TRBD1 (5 bases). The germline gives CDR1 LNHNV, CDR2 YYDKDF (reference sequence). Trimming removed 2 bases from V and 10 bases from J, with 12 bases in between. The CDR3 sequence is 14 residues long. The DNA of the CDR3 is TGTGCCACCAGCAGATGGGGGGAATTGTCACCCCTCCACTTT. This sequence encodes CATSRWGELSPLHF. The whole variable domain, filled in from reference TRBV15 and TRBJ1-6, reads DAMVIQNPRYQVTQFGKPVTLSCSQTLNHNVMYWYQQKSSQAPKLLFHYYDKDFNNEADTPDNFQSRRPNTSFCFLDIRSPGLGDTAMYLCATSRWGELSPLHFGNGTRLTVT.

The V and J genes are TRBV12-3 or TRBV12-4 and TRBJ2-7; TRBD1 is a possible D gene (5 bases). V lost 3 bases to trimming and J lost 2 bases, with 8 bases between them. The CDR3 consists of 13 residues. The CDR3 bases are TGTGCCAGCAGTTTCGACAGCCCCTACGAGCAGTACTTC. This gives the protein CASSFDSPYEQYF.

V usage is TRBV5-1 and J usage is TRBJ2-1; 7 nucleotides match TRBD1. Germline-derived CDR1 and CDR2 are SGHRS and YFSETQ. This CDR3 region has 16 residues. V lost 0 bases and J lost 3; bases outside the gene matches: 6. The CDR3 DNA reads TGCGCCAGCAGCTTGGGACAGGGTAGTCGCTACAATGAGCAGTTCTTC. This codes for CASSLGQGSRYNEQFF.

The CDR3: CASSPLSPGTGITGELFF. The CDR3 nucleotides are TGTGCCAGCTCACCACTCTCACCCGGGACAGGGATCACCGGGGAGCTGTTTTTT. The gene calls are TRBV18 and TRBJ2-2; 9 bases are a match to TRBD1. The V segment lost 1 base and the J segment 4 bases; nucleotides outside the gene matches: 10. There are 18 residues in the CDR3. From germline, CDR1 is KGHSH and CDR2 LQKENI.

The CDR3 loop reads CATSDPTGPGNTIYF. The CDR3 coding sequence is TGTGCCACCAGTGACCCGACAGGGCCCGGAAACACCATATATTTT. V gene TRBV24-1 combines with J gene TRBJ1-3; 7 bases align to TRBD1. There are 15 residues in the CDR3. CDR1 and CDR2 from the germline V gene are KGHDR and SFDVKD. The J segment lost 4 bases and the V segment lost 4 bases, leaving 6 bases of the junction unmatched.

The chain combines TRBV29-1 with TRBJ1-2; a possible D gene is TRBD1 (5 bases). Germline values: CDR1 SQVTM, CDR2 ANQGSEA. The CDR3 extends over 15 amino acids. Trimming took 4 bases from V and 5 from J, leaving 20 bases between them. The CDR3 reads CSVASHIDSVYGYTF. As DNA, the CDR3 is TGCAGCGTTGCCTCCCATATCGACAGCGTATATGGCTACACCTTC.

The chain uses TRBV30 and TRBJ2-7, with TRBD2 identical over 10 bases. The CDR3 length is 15 residues. Germline V gives CDR1 GTSNPN, CDR2 SVGIG (reference sequence). Trimming took 3 bases from V and 1 from J; bases not matched to a gene: 6. The CDR3 DNA reads TGTGCCTGGAGCTATAGCGGGAGGCTTTCCTACGAGCAGTACTTC. Translating gives CAWSYSGRLSYEQYF.

The chain employs TRBV7-7 and TRBJ2-3; D is undetermined. The CDR3 sequence is 14 residues long. Germline V gives CDR1 SSHAT, CDR2 FNYEAQ (reference sequence). With 2 bases removed from V and 3 bases from J, the gap between germline ends came to 9 bases. The chain's CDR3 is CASSLSISTDTQYF. In nucleotides, the CDR3 is TGTGCCAGCAGCTTATCGATTAGTACAGATACGCAGTATTTT. Drawing the rest from reference TRBV7-7 and TRBJ2-3, the complete variable domain is GAGVSQSPRYKVTKRGQDVTLRCDPISSHATLYWYQQALGQGPEFLTYFNYEAQPDKSGLPSDRFSAERPEGSISTLTIQRTEQRDSAMYRCASSLSISTDTQYFGPGTRLTVL.

The chain links TRBV7-4 to TRBJ2-7; 9 bases are shared with TRBD1. The CDR3 is made up of 15 amino acids. The ends lost 2 bases at V and 4 bases at J; junction bases unmatched: 6. Germline lookup yields CDR1 SGHVT and CDR2 SQSDAQ. DNA of the CDR3: TGTGCCAGCAGCTTATCGGGACAGGGAATATACGAGCAGTACTTC. This gives the protein CASSLSGQGIYEQYF.

The CDR3: CASRPPGQGSFATQYF. Here the CDR3 DNA reads TGTGCCAGCAGACCACCGGGACAGGGGTCATTCGCTACGCAGTATTTT. V and J are TRBV2 and TRBJ2-3; 10 bases fit TRBD1. Trimming at V came to 6 bases and at J to 8 bases, leaving 14 bases not matched to a gene. CDR1 is SNHLY, CDR2 FYNNEI, per germline. The CDR3 runs to 16 residues. The full variable domain, with the rest looked up from reference TRBV2 and TRBJ2-3, is EPEVTQTPSHQVTQMGQEVILRCVPISNHLYFYWYRQILGQKVEFLVSFYNNEISEKSEIFDDQFSVERPDGSNFTLKIRSTKLEDSAMYFCASRPPGQGSFATQYFGPGTRLTVL.

The chain has TRBV2 and TRBJ1-5; D is uncertain. The CDR3 loop spans 16 amino acids. CDR1 is SNHLY and CDR2 is FYNNEI in the germline V gene. Trimming took 8 bases from V and 0 from J, leaving 17 bases between them. The CDR3 nucleotides are TGTGCCAGCGGTCGAGTCTCTAGCTATAGCAATCAGCCCCAGCATTTT. It specifies CASGRVSSYSNQPQHF.

The V gene is TRBV19, the J gene TRBJ2-2, with D possibly matching TRBD1 (8 bases). Germline values: CDR1 LNHDA, CDR2 SQIVND (reference sequence). The ends were cut back, 8 bases at V and 7 bases at J, with 14 bases in the middle. CDR3 length equals 13 residues. The CDR3 spells CASGQGGSGELFF. For the CDR3, the DNA is TGTGCCAGTGGACAGGGCGGGAGCGGGGAGCTGTTTTTT.

The genes are TRBV19 and TRBJ2-5; TRBD1 might be the D (6 bases). In germline, CDR1 is LNHDA, CDR2 SQIVND (reference sequence). CDR3 length equals 16 residues. V was pared by 4 bases and J by 5 bases, with 20 bases between. CDR3 residues: CASSRQQGSRRETQYF. Written as DNA, the CDR3 is TGTGCCAGTAGTAGACAACAGGGTAGTAGGAGGGAGACCCAGTACTTC.

V gene TRBV7-2 combines with J gene TRBJ2-7; weak D call: TRBD1 (6 bases). Germline loops: CDR1 SGHTA, CDR2 FQGNSA. The germline V and J ends were trimmed by 6 bases and 2 bases, with 14 bases remaining between them. The CDR3 is 14 residues long. The CDR3 DNA reads TGTGCCAGCAGTCAGGGGACCCTAACCTACGAGCAGTACTTC. It encodes CASSQGTLTYEQYF.

V and J are TRBV19 and TRBJ2-1, with D perhaps matching TRBD2 (5 bases). V lost 3 bases and J 7 bases, leaving 13 bases between the germline ends. This CDR3 has 14 amino acids. Looked up from germline, CDR1 is LNHDA and CDR2 is SQIVND (reference sequence). The CDR3 loop is CASSMRVGGNEQFF. The DNA of the CDR3 is TGTGCCAGTAGTATGCGCGTCGGAGGAAATGAGCAGTTCTTC.